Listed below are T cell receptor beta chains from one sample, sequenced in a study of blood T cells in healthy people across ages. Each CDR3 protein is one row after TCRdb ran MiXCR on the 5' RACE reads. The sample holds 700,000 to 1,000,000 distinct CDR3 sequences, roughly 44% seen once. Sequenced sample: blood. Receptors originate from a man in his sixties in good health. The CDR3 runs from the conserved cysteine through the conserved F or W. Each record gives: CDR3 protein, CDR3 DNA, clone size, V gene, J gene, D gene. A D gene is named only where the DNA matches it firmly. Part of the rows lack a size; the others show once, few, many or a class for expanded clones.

CDR3: CSKLTGDRRSEQYF
DNA: TGCAGTAAACTTACCGGGGACAGGAGGAGCGAGCAGTACTTC
size: -
V: TRBV20-1
J: TRBJ2-7
D: TRBD1

CDR3: CASTRAGTYNEQYF
DNA: TGTGCCAGCACCCGGGCAGGGACCTACAATGAGCAGTACTTC
size: -
V: TRBV28
J: TRBJ2-7
D: -

CDR3: CASSARSGYSYNEQFF
DNA: TGCGCCAGCAGCGCCCGATCAGGGTACTCCTACAATGAGCAGTTCTTC
size: -
V: TRBV4-1
J: TRBJ2-1
D: -

CDR3: CSARQGNSNQPRHF
DNA: TGCAGTGCTAGACAGGGAAATAGCAATCAGCCCCGGCATTTT
size: -
V: TRBV20-1
J: TRBJ1-5
D: -

CDR3: CASQRKGPRDEQFF
DNA: TGTGCCAGCCAAAGGAAGGGCCCTAGGGATGAGCAGTTCTTC
size: -
V: TRBV27
J: TRBJ2-1
D: -

CDR3: CASSVGTGVNNEQFF
DNA: TGCGCCAGCAGCGTCGGGACAGGGGTTAACAATGAGCAGTTCTTC
size: -
V: TRBV5-1
J: TRBJ2-1
D: TRBD1

CDR3: CASSFLEVRDRGNGYTF
DNA: TGTGCCAGCAGTTTCCTTGAGGTCCGGGACAGGGGGAATGGCTACACCTTC
size: once
V: TRBV12-3/TRBV12-4
J: TRBJ1-2
D: TRBD1

CDR3: CASSQSVIDEQYF
DNA: TGTGCCAGCAGCCAGTCCGTTATCGACGAGCAGTACTTC
size: -
V: TRBV3-1
J: TRBJ2-7
D: -

CDR3: CAGSTEGGNEQYF
DNA: TGTGCCGGGAGCACAGAAGGAGGCAACGAGCAGTACTTC
size: -
V: TRBV30
J: TRBJ2-7
D: -

CDR3: CASSLDRLGGYTF
DNA: TGCGCCAGCAGCTTGGACAGGTTGGGTGGCTACACCTTC
size: -
V: TRBV5-1
J: TRBJ1-2
D: -

CDR3: CASSLAGQGVEKLFF
DNA: TGTGCCAGCAGCTTGGCCGGACAGGGTGTTGAAAAACTGTTTTTT
size: -
V: TRBV5-5
J: TRBJ1-4
D: TRBD1

CDR3: CASGVGASNSPLHF
DNA: TGTGCCAGCGGGGTCGGGGCCAGCAATTCACCCCTCCACTTT
size: -
V: TRBV12-3/TRBV12-4
J: TRBJ1-6
D: -

CDR3: CAISGSTGGSDGYTF
DNA: TGTGCCATCAGTGGCTCAACAGGGGGTTCTGATGGCTACACCTTC
size: -
V: TRBV10-3
J: TRBJ1-2
D: TRBD1

CDR3: CASSSDKYEQYF
DNA: TGTGCCAGCAGCTCGGACAAATACGAGCAGTACTTC
size: -
V: TRBV7-9
J: TRBJ2-7
D: -

CDR3: CASSWTGVGNEQYF
DNA: TGCGCCAGCAGCTGGACGGGGGTAGGGAACGAGCAGTACTTC
size: few
V: TRBV5-1
J: TRBJ2-7
D: -

CDR3: CASSPLASGGYEQYF
DNA: TGCGCCAGCAGCCCTTTGGCTAGCGGGGGCTACGAGCAGTACTTC
size: few
V: TRBV4-3
J: TRBJ2-7
D: TRBD2

CDR3: CASRRLGGETQYF
DNA: TGTGCCAGCAGACGACTAGGGGGGGAGACCCAGTACTTC
size: -
V: TRBV6-5
J: TRBJ2-5
D: -

CDR3: CASSFLGQGQETQYF
DNA: TGTGCCAGCAGTTTTTTGGGACAGGGGCAAGAGACCCAGTACTTC
size: once
V: TRBV12-3/TRBV12-4
J: TRBJ2-5
D: TRBD1

CDR3: CASSVGGKPWDGYTF
DNA: TGTGCCAGCAGCGTAGGGGGTAAGCCTTGGGACGGCTACACCTTC
size: -
V: TRBV9
J: TRBJ1-2
D: -

CDR3: CASSPGTSGATNEQFF
DNA: TGTGCCAGTAGTCCAGGGACTAGCGGGGCGACCAATGAGCAGTTCTTC
size: -
V: TRBV19
J: TRBJ2-1
D: TRBD2

CDR3: CASSLEQGASGYTF
DNA: TGTGCCAGCAGCTTAGAACAGGGGGCGAGTGGCTACACCTTC
size: few
V: TRBV13
J: TRBJ1-2
D: TRBD1

CDR3: CSASRVIDFF
DNA: TGCAGTGCTTCCAGGGTAATCGATTTCTTT
size: -
V: TRBV20-1
J: TRBJ1-1
D: -

CDR3: CSASGRGQARRYF
DNA: TGCAGTGCTAGCGGTCGAGGACAGGCCAGGCGGTACTTC
size: -
V: TRBV20-1
J: TRBJ2-7
D: TRBD1

CDR3: CASSQERAGYGYTF
DNA: TGCGCCAGCAGCCAAGAAAGGGCGGGGTATGGCTACACCTTC
size: few
V: TRBV4-1
J: TRBJ1-2
D: -

CDR3: CASSRGAIPYEQYF
DNA: TGTGCCAGCAGCCGAGGGGCAATTCCCTACGAGCAGTACTTC
size: few
V: TRBV3-1
J: TRBJ2-7
D: -

CDR3: CASSVEETSGGTQYF
DNA: TGTGCCAGCAGCGTAGAAGAGACTAGCGGGGGGACCCAGTACTTC
size: -
V: TRBV9
J: TRBJ2-5
D: TRBD2

CDR3: CASSLGGTSGGAGETQYF
DNA: TGTGCCAGCAGCTTAGGAGGGACTAGCGGGGGGGCCGGGGAGACCCAGTACTTC
size: -
V: TRBV7-2
J: TRBJ2-5
D: TRBD2

CDR3: CASSLRPGISYEQYF
DNA: TGCGCCAGCAGCTTACGTCCAGGCATATCCTACGAGCAGTACTTC
size: -
V: TRBV5-1
J: TRBJ2-7
D: -

CDR3: CAIRKGDSYNEQFF
DNA: TGTGCCATCAGAAAGGGGGACTCCTACAATGAGCAGTTCTTC
size: -
V: TRBV10-3
J: TRBJ2-1
D: -

CDR3: CASSLAGGGKNEQFF
DNA: TGCGCCAGCAGCCTAGCGGGGGGGGGAAAGAATGAGCAGTTCTTC
size: few
V: TRBV4-3
J: TRBJ2-1
D: TRBD2

CDR3: CASSTPDRGAGTGELFF
DNA: TGTGCCAGCAGCACGCCAGACAGGGGGGCAGGCACCGGGGAGCTGTTTTTT
size: -
V: TRBV7-9
J: TRBJ2-2
D: TRBD1

CDR3: CASSSRTGVMSDIQYF
DNA: TGTGCCAGCAGTTCACGGACAGGGGTAATGTCGGACATTCAGTACTTC
size: few
V: TRBV6-5
J: TRBJ2-4
D: TRBD1

CDR3: CATRGTNTGELFF
DNA: TGCGCCACCAGGGGGACGAACACCGGGGAGCTGTTTTTT
size: -
V: TRBV5-1
J: TRBJ2-2
D: TRBD1

CDR3: CASSRPRDRKQFF
DNA: TGTGCCAGCAGCCGTCCCCGGGACAGAAAGCAGTTCTTC
size: -
V: TRBV7-2
J: TRBJ2-1
D: TRBD1

CDR3: CASKSGSLEETQYF
DNA: TGTGCTAGTAAGAGCGGGAGTTTGGAAGAGACCCAGTACTTC
size: -
V: TRBV12-5
J: TRBJ2-5
D: TRBD2

CDR3: CASSIISNEKLFF
DNA: TGTGCCAGCAGCATTATCTCTAATGAAAAACTGTTTTTT
size: -
V: TRBV11-2
J: TRBJ1-4
D: -

CDR3: CSARAMATGEGLGQFF
DNA: TGCAGTGCTAGAGCGATGGCGACAGGGGAGGGCTTGGGGCAGTTCTTC
size: -
V: TRBV20-1
J: TRBJ2-1
D: -

CDR3: CASSQGGTSNYGYTF
DNA: TGTGCCAGCAGCCAAGGAGGGACATCTAACTATGGCTACACCTTC
size: -
V: TRBV14
J: TRBJ1-2
D: -